This entry describes one TCR beta chain. No antigen is known for it. No much larger clone exists at a distance of one base, and base qualities are not known. This record comes from a study of control samples from healthy donors and cancer patients (dated by TCRdb to the early 2020s). Libraries came from the immunoSEQ multiplex PCR assay. What TCRdb holds here is the immuneACCESS table cut down to in-frame rearrangements. Part of the clones is not present; checked against another copy, under half of the missing clones reflect an unresolved V gene, and the others are unexplained. This sample lists some 71,000 clones; 87% were detected once. Jointly, the top ten make up approximately 2.5% of the sample. CDR1 and CDR2, looked up from the germline V gene (reference sequence), are GTSNPN and SVGIG. Between the V and J ends, shortened by 3 bases and 5 bases respectively, the junction contains 19 bases. The CDR3 numbers 15 residues from cysteine through phenylalanine. The sequence is cut down to CDR3 DNA, 45 bases in frame from base 1.

The sequenced sample consisted of PBMCs. The receptor chain draws on TRBV30 and TRBJ2-5; 5 matching bases give a weak D call of TRBD1. This sequence originates from a woman aged 45-59 years with head and neck cancer. The CDR3 is CAWSEWGLMAETQYF. The DNA reads TGTGCCTGGAGCGAATGGGGCTTGATGGCGGAGACCCAGTACTTC.